Given below is one T cell receptor beta chain in context. TCRdb keeps only in-frame clones here, not all; method: immunoSEQ multiplex PCR. The table has around 2.5 million clones, 80% to 95% seen once; the top ten hold about 0.39%. This record belongs to a study of shared clonotypes between healthy human individuals. Germline V gene sequence: CDR1 SGHRS, CDR2 YFSETQ. With 3 bases removed from V and 2 bases from J, the gap between germline ends came to 17 bases. The CDR3 is made up of 16 amino acids. The receptor was derived from a man in his late teens or twenties in good health. Some clones in this sample may be carry-over from other donors' samples. V is TRBV5-1 and J is TRBJ1-2; D gene unclear. What was sequenced was naive CD4+ T cells from PBMCs. Described subset: CD45RA+ positively selected. CDR3 in DNA: TGCGCCAGCAGCTCCCACGCAGACCCAAAAAACTATGGCTACACCTTC. Encoded protein: CASSSHADPKNYGYTF. Full variable domain (missing parts from reference TRBV5-1 and TRBJ1-2): KAGVTQTPRYLIKTRGQQVTLSCSPISGHRSVSWYQQTPGQGLQFLFEYFSETQRNKGNFPGRFSGRQFSNSRSEMNVSTLELGDSALYLCASSSHADPKNYGYTFGSGTRLTVV.